The rows below give T cell receptor beta chains drawn from one sample of a study of lymphopenia after photon versus proton radiotherapy. Generated by immunoSEQ multiplex PCR, the TCRdb table keeps only in-frame clones and is missing some. The sample holds 20,000 to 25,000 clones, about 83% seen once. This specimen was peripheral blood, taken from a patient treated with photon-based radiotherapy. These receptors were taken from a woman between 50 and 59 years old with pancreatic cancer. Each CDR3 is given with its conserved first and last residue. A D gene is named only where the DNA matches it firmly. Rows may omit the clone size; those that give it use once, few, many or a size class.

TRBJ2-2	TRBV28	NA	TRBD2	CASSLSGRQDTGELFF	TGTGCCAGCAGTTTAAGCGGGAGGCAAGACACCGGGGAGCTGTTTTTT
TRBJ2-5	TRBV25-1	once	NA	CASSEFRGQETQYF	TGTGCCAGCAGTGAATTTCGGGGGCAAGAGACCCAGTACTTC
TRBJ2-7	TRBV29-1	NA	NA	CSVGSSYEQYF	TGCAGCGTTGGTTCCTCCTACGAGCAGTACTTC
TRBJ1-6	TRBV5-1	NA	NA	CASSIGDSYNSPLHF	TGCGCCAGCAGCATAGGCGACAGTTATAATTCACCCCTCCACTTT
TRBJ2-1	TRBV19	NA	NA	CASSIGGAGAGPYNEQFF	TGTGCCAGTAGTATAGGAGGCGCAGGGGCTGGTCCGTACAATGAGCAGTTCTTC
TRBJ2-7	TRBV6-6	once	NA	CASSSPGLVSYEQYF	TGTGCCAGCAGTTCCCCGGGACTTGTGTCCTACGAGCAGTACTTC
TRBJ1-1	TRBV27	once	TRBD1	CASSFRAAGGSFIAEAFF	TGTGCCAGCAGTTTTCGAGCGGCAGGGGGCAGTTTTATCGCTGAAGCTTTCTTT
TRBJ1-1	TRBV7-3	NA	NA	CASSLTGMNTEAFF	TGTGCCAGCAGCTTAACAGGGATGAACACTGAAGCTTTCTTT
TRBJ1-4	TRBV5-1	NA	NA	CASSFGTANEKLFF	TGCGCCAGCAGCTTCGGGACTGCGAATGAAAAACTGTTTTTT
TRBJ1-1	TRBV10-2	NA	NA	CASSAGAEAFF	TGCGCCAGCAGTGCTGGGGCAGAAGCTTTCTTT
TRBJ2-7	TRBV6-1	NA	NA	CASSARDGGRTYEQYF	TGTGCCAGCAGTGCTCGGGACGGCGGTCGGACCTACGAGCAGTACTTC
TRBJ2-1	TRBV4-3	few	NA	CASSQAASGSYNEQFF	TGCGCCAGCAGCCAAGCGGCTAGTGGGTCCTACAATGAGCAGTTCTTC
TRBJ2-1	TRBV7-3	NA	TRBD2	CASSLTGLAGGGGEGNEQFF	TGTGCCAGCAGCTTAACGGGACTAGCGGGAGGAGGCGGTGAGGGGAATGAGCAGTTCTTC
TRBJ1-3	TRBV18	NA	TRBD1	CASSQDRAGNTIYF	TGTGCCAGCTCACAAGACAGGGCAGGAAACACCATATATTTT
TRBJ2-3	TRBV11-1	NA	NA	CASTDSTGTDTQYF	TGTGCCAGCACGGACAGCACGGGCACAGATACGCAGTATTTT
TRBJ2-2	TRBV10-3	NA	NA	CAISEARILPGELFF	TGTGCCATCAGTGAAGCCCGGATCCTCCCCGGGGAGCTGTTTTTT
TRBJ2-6	TRBV4-1	NA	TRBD1	CASSPGQGEANVLTF	TGCGCCAGCAGCCCGGGACAGGGCGAGGCCAACGTCCTGACTTTC
TRBJ2-1	TRBV29-1	NA	NA	CSVTAGLLDDEQFF	TGCAGCGTTACGGCTGGTCTCCTGGACGATGAGCAGTTCTTC
TRBJ1-1	TRBV23-1	NA	NA	CASSQGGLISEAFF	TGCGCCAGCAGTCAGGGGGGCTTAATCTCTGAAGCTTTCTTT
TRBJ2-7	TRBV6-4	NA	NA	CASREDSTSYEQYF	TGTGCCAGCAGAGAGGACAGTACTTCCTACGAGCAGTACTTC
TRBJ1-2	TRBV9	NA	NA	CASSPLSEVNYGYTF	TGTGCCAGCAGCCCCCTCTCAGAGGTTAACTATGGCTACACCTTC
TRBJ2-1	TRBV27	once	NA	CASSLWGREQFF	TGTGCCAGCAGTTTATGGGGCCGTGAGCAGTTCTTC
TRBJ2-3	TRBV7-6	NA	TRBD2	CASSRGGPGTDTQYF	TGTGCCAGCAGCCGGGGGGGGCCCGGCACAGATACGCAGTATTTT
TRBJ2-2	TRBV5-6	NA	NA	CASSLAPNTGELFF	TGTGCCAGCAGCTTGGCCCCTAACACCGGGGAGCTGTTTTTT
TRBJ1-1	TRBV9	NA	NA	CASSEDPGTEAFF	TGTGCCAGCAGCGAAGATCCCGGCACTGAAGCTTTCTTT
TRBJ2-7	TRBV28	NA	NA	CASAYETGNYEQYF	TGTGCCAGCGCCTATGAGACAGGAAACTACGAGCAGTACTTC
TRBJ1-4	TRBV5-6	NA	NA	CASSSRPQSSNEKLFF	TGTGCCAGCAGCTCCAGGCCACAGAGTTCTAATGAAAAACTGTTTTTT
TRBJ2-5	TRBV7-2	NA	NA	CASSLARGGGETQYF	TGTGCCAGCAGCTTAGCCAGGGGAGGAGGAGAGACCCAGTACTTC
TRBJ1-1	TRBV4-1	NA	NA	CASSQETGTVNTEAFF	TGCGCCAGCAGCCAAGAGACCGGGACGGTGAACACTGAAGCTTTCTTT
TRBJ2-1	TRBV5-1	NA	NA	CASSFGLPGLFHEQFF	TGCGCCAGCAGCTTCGGACTGCCAGGTCTATTTCATGAGCAGTTCTTC
TRBJ2-3	TRBV19	NA	TRBD2	CASSMTSGSTDTQYF	TGTGCCAGTAGTATGACTAGCGGATCCACAGATACGCAGTATTTT
TRBJ2-2	TRBV4-1	NA	TRBD2	CASSQERSGRPTGELFF	TGCGCCAGCAGCCAGGAAAGGAGCGGGAGGCCCACCGGGGAGCTGTTTTTT
TRBJ1-5	TRBV27	NA	NA	CASSPQRGVRNQPQHF	TGTGCCAGCAGTCCCCAGCGGGGGGTGCGCAATCAGCCCCAGCATTTT
TRBJ1-1	TRBV7-9	NA	NA	CASSFYREDTEAFF	TGTGCCAGCAGCTTCTACAGGGAGGACACTGAAGCTTTCTTT
TRBJ2-1	TRBV29-1	NA	NA	CSVLDSPTRQFF	TGCAGCGTTCTTGACAGCCCCACAAGGCAGTTCTTC
TRBJ1-4	TRBV7-2	NA	NA	CASTRDRGEKLFF	TGTGCCAGCACCCGGGACCGAGGTGAAAAACTGTTTTTT
TRBJ2-3	TRBV7-2	NA	NA	CASSSSAPGGADTQYF	TGTGCCAGCAGCTCTAGTGCCCCAGGAGGGGCAGATACGCAGTATTTT
TRBJ2-5	TRBV7-9	NA	NA	CASSLSEQGVQETQYF	TGTGCCAGCAGCTTAAGCGAACAGGGCGTCCAGGAGACCCAGTACTTC
TRBJ2-7	TRBV10-3	NA	NA	CAISWTGYEEQYF	TGTGCCATCAGTTGGACGGGTTACGAGGAGCAGTACTTC
TRBJ1-6	TRBV4-3	NA	TRBD1	CASSSTSTGGLNSPLHF	TGCGCCAGCAGCTCTACCTCGACAGGGGGCTTGAATTCACCCCTCCACTTT
TRBJ1-4	TRBV19	NA	NA	CASSIEGHPLEKLFF	TGTGCCAGTAGTATTGAAGGACACCCTCTTGAAAAACTGTTTTTT
TRBJ2-2	TRBV4-1	NA	TRBD1	CASSQQDRATGELFF	TGCGCCAGCAGCCAACAGGACAGGGCCACCGGGGAGCTGTTTTTT
TRBJ2-7	TRBV7-9	NA	TRBD2	CASSWGTGTSVYEQYF	TGTGCCAGCAGCTGGGGGACCGGGACTAGCGTTTACGAGCAGTACTTC
TRBJ2-3	TRBV9	NA	NA	CASSVVATRETDTQYF	TGTGCCAGCAGCGTAGTGGCGACTAGGGAGACAGATACGCAGTATTTT
TRBJ1-2	TRBV6-5	NA	TRBD1	CASRTGTGGAGGYTF	TGTGCCAGCAGAACCGGGACAGGGGGCGCCGGCGGCTACACCTTC
TRBJ2-7	TRBV11-3	NA	NA	CASSLGTAYEQYF	TGTGCCAGCAGCTTAGGGACAGCCTACGAGCAGTACTTC
TRBJ1-4	TRBV28	once	TRBD1	CASSETGQGGEKLFF	TGTGCCAGCAGTGAGACGGGACAGGGGGGTGAAAAACTGTTTTTT
TRBJ2-1	TRBV15	NA	TRBD1	CATRAQGAYNEQFF	TGTGCCACCCGGGCTCAGGGGGCCTACAATGAGCAGTTCTTC